The clone carrying this TCR beta chain was recorded once. This sample was taken from a study of blood T cell repertoires in COVID-19. Study as a whole: Collection of acute and convalescent COVID-19 samples took place in the United States, Italy and Spain. T cells, B-cell-depleted T cells, or PBMCs supplied cDNA or gDNA.

Original processing notes: Counts of nucleated cells, estimated from reference gene primer amplification, were obtained. Clones were read by immunoSEQ multiplex PCR, and TCRdb kept only the in-frame ones, dropping some. Clone size and the V and J calls come from that table; the DNA yielded D and trimming. The data hold over 75,000 clones, with 83% observed a single time. This TCR came from a human donor in a cohort sampled during active COVID-19. Sequenced: peripheral blood.

Here the CDR3 reads CASSEGGRFSSEDTGELFF. The CDR3 nucleotides read TGTGCCAGCAGTGAAGGGGGGCGCTTTAGTAGCGAGGACACCGGGGAGCTGTTTTTT. The chain has TRBV2 and TRBJ2-2, with D tentatively TRBD1 (6 bases). Trimming removed 1 base from V and 3 bases from J, with 21 bases in between. Germline V gene lookup returns CDR1 SNHLY and CDR2 FYNNEI. The CDR3 is 19 amino acids.